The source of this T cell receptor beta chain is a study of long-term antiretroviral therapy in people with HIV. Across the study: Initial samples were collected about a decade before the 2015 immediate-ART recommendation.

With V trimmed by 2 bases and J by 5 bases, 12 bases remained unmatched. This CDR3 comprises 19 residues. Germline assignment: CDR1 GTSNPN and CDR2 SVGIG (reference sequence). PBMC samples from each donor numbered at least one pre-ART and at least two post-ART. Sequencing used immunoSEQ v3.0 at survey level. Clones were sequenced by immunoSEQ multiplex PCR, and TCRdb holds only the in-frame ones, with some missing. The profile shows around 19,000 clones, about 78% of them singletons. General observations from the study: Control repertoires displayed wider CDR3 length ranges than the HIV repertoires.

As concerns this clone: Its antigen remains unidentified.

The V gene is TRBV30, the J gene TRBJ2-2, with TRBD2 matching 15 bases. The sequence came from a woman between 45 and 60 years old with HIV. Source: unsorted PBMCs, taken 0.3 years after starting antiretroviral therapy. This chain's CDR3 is CAWSLQRTSGGARTGELFF. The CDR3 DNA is TGTGCCTGGAGTCTTCAGCGGACTAGCGGGGGGGCTCGGACCGGGGAGCTGTTTTTT. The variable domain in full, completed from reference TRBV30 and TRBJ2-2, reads SQTIHQWPATLVQPVGSPLSLECTVEGTSNPNLYWYRQAAGRGLQLLFYSVGIGQISSEVPQNLSASRPQDRQFILSSKKLLLSDSGFYLCAWSLQRTSGGARTGELFFGEGSRLTVL.